The 30 T cell receptor beta chains presented below share a single source sample, sequenced in a study of graft-versus-host responses after intestinal transplantation. Antigen specificity for these receptors is unknown. The protocol was immunoSEQ multiplex PCR, while the TCRdb copy is restricted to in-frame clones and leaves out a portion. The sample lists 90,000 to 150,000 clones; about 95% were seen once. The material sequenced was unstimulated CD8+ T cells sorted from spleen or lymph node cells, taken before intestinal transplant. The source is a human donor who received an intestinal transplant.

A note on this clone: Different DNA sequences within this sample yield the same CDR3. The chain recombines TRBV4-1 with TRBJ2-7; the match to TRBD1 covers 12 bases. This CDR3 has 13 residues. V shed 6 bases and J 7 bases; nucleotides not matched to a gene: 4. The germline CDR1 and CDR2 sequences are MGHRA and YSYEKL. The CDR3 sequence: CASSGTGGYEQYF. As DNA, the CDR3 is TGCGCCAGCAGTGGGACAGGGGGCTATGAGCAGTACTTC.

V is TRBV19 and J is TRBJ1-5; TRBD1 might be the D (5 bases). The germline CDR1 and CDR2 sequences are LNHDA and SQIVND (reference sequence). The germline V and J ends were trimmed by 7 bases and 4 bases, with 8 bases remaining between them. The CDR3 runs 12 residues. CDR3 nucleotides: TGTGCCAGTAAAACAGGAAATCAGCCCCAGCATTTT. Translated, it gives CASKTGNQPQHF. Using reference TRBV19 and TRBJ1-5 for the parts outside the CDR3, the full variable domain is DGGITQSPKYLFRKEGQNVTLSCEQNLNHDAMYWYRQDPGQGLRLIYYSQIVNDFQKGDIAEGYSVSREKKESFPLTVTSAQKNPTAFYLCASKTGNQPQHFGDGTRLSIL.

CDR3: CAISEEDPSSYEQYF. The CDR3 DNA is TGTGCCATCAGTGAGGAGGACCCGAGCTCCTACGAGCAGTACTTC. This chain connects TRBV10-3 to TRBJ2-5; D is ambiguous. The better agreement between TRBJ2-7 and the DNA end casts doubt on the J call. CDR3 size: 15 residues. Looked up from germline, CDR1 is ENHRY and CDR2 is SYGVKD.

The chain couples TRBV19 to TRBJ2-1; TRBD1 aligns across 7 bases. V gave up 5 bases and J gave up 7 bases; unmatched junction bases: 5. The germline gives CDR1 LNHDA, CDR2 SQIVND (reference sequence). CDR3 length: 13 residues. DNA of the CDR3: TGTGCCAGTAGTTCCCGACAGGGAAATGAGCAGTTCTTC. Amino acid sequence: CASSSRQGNEQFF.

The chain employs TRBV28 and TRBJ2-1; D perhaps matches TRBD2 (5 bases). V was pared by 7 bases and J by 10 bases, with 17 bases between. Germline CDR1 MDHEN, CDR2 SYDVKM. The CDR3 covers 13 residues. CDR3 in amino acids: CASTPPEAEEQFF. DNA for the CDR3: TGTGCCAGCACCCCTCCAGAAGCGGAAGAGCAGTTCTTC.

The chain employs TRBV11-2 and TRBJ2-7; D may be TRBD2 (6 bases). The length of the CDR3 is 15 residues. Deletions cut 3 bases from V and 2 bases from J, with 14 bases between. The V gene's germline CDR1 is SGHAT and CDR2 FQNNGV. The CDR3 here is CASSLEGTFTYEQYF. As DNA, the CDR3 is TGTGCCAGCAGCTTGGAGGGGACTTTCACCTACGAGCAGTACTTC.

As concerns this clone: Other DNA sequences from this sample encode an identical CDR3 as well. The genes are TRBV15 and TRBJ2-1; 7 bases fit TRBD2. V gave up 5 bases and J gave up 7 bases; unmatched junction bases: 14. Germline assignment: CDR1 LNHNV and CDR2 YYDKDF (reference sequence). The CDR3 spans 16 residues. CDR3 residues: CATSGNPGTMANEQFF. The CDR3 nucleotides read TGTGCCACCAGCGGAAACCCCGGGACTATGGCTAATGAGCAGTTCTTC.

This clone showed up just once. The J gene is TRBJ2-1, the V gene TRBV19, with 7 bases fitting TRBD1. Germline values: CDR1 LNHDA, CDR2 SQIVND (reference sequence). The V gene end was trimmed by 5 bases and the J gene end by 7 bases; junction bases not matched to a gene: 14. This CDR3 has 16 residues. This chain's CDR3 is CASSPWDSRAFNEQFF. Here the CDR3 DNA reads TGTGCCAGTAGTCCGTGGGACAGTCGGGCGTTTAATGAGCAGTTCTTC. Full variable domain (missing parts from reference TRBV19 and TRBJ2-1): DGGITQSPKYLFRKEGQNVTLSCEQNLNHDAMYWYRQDPGQGLRLIYYSQIVNDFQKGDIAEGYSVSREKKESFPLTVTSAQKNPTAFYLCASSPWDSRAFNEQFFGPGTRLTVL.

The CDR3 region has the DNA TGCGCCAGCAGCGAAGGACTTCAAGAGACCCAGTACTTC. Translated: CASSEGLQETQYF. The rearrangement joins TRBV5-1 to TRBJ2-5; TRBD2 is a possible D gene (5 bases). Per germline, CDR1 SGHRS and CDR2 YFSETQ. Deletions cut 4 bases from V and 2 bases from J, with 9 bases between. This CDR3 region has 13 residues.

The chain uses TRBV7-6 and TRBJ2-5; D perhaps matches TRBD1 (6 bases). Matching the DNA end better, TRBJ2-7 makes the J call doubtful. The CDR3 length is 14 residues. Germline CDR1 and CDR2: SGHVS and FNYEAQ. Written as DNA, the CDR3 is TGTGCCAGCAGCTTAGGGGGGCCCACCTACGAGCAGTACTTC. This sequence encodes CASSLGGPTYEQYF.

Notes on this clone: Other DNA sequences from this sample encode an identical CDR3 as well. The chain recombines TRBV4-3 with TRBJ2-3; D uncertain. Trimming stripped 0 bases from V and 0 bases from J, with 7 bases between. Germline CDR1 reads LGHNA; CDR2 reads YSLEER. CDR3 length equals 15 residues. CDR3 sequence (DNA): TGCGCCAGCAGCCAAGATCCCAGCAGCACAGATACGCAGTATTTT. It translates to CASSQDPSSTDTQYF.

The rearrangement uses TRBV13 and TRBJ2-2; TRBD1 aligns across 11 bases. This CDR3 has 15 residues. Germline assignment: CDR1 PRHDT and CDR2 FYEKMQ (reference sequence). V was clipped by 5 bases and J by 4 bases; unmatched bases: 3. Here the CDR3 DNA reads TGTGCCAGCAGCGACGGGACAGGGGGCACCGGGGAGCTGTTTTTT. It yields the protein CASSDGTGGTGELFF.

The V call is TRBV27, the J call TRBJ1-1, with 7 bases fitting TRBD1. V lost 5 bases, J lost 9 bases, and 9 bases stayed unmatched. The CDR3 runs to 13 residues. The germline V gene encodes CDR1 MNHEY and CDR2 SMNVEV (reference sequence). CDR3 amino acids: CASSVNRGVQAFF. In nucleotides, the CDR3 is TGTGCCAGCAGTGTAAACAGGGGAGTACAAGCTTTCTTT.

This clone is a singleton in its sample. J is TRBJ2-1 and V is TRBV30, with D possibly matching TRBD2 (6 bases). The CDR3 totals 13 residues. Trimming pared 5 bases from V and 8 bases from J, leaving 16 bases between. CDR1 is GTSNPN and CDR2 is SVGIG in the germline V gene (reference sequence). CDR3 DNA sequence: TGTGCCTGGGGGGCCGGGACTCCACATGAGCAGTTCTTC. This encodes CAWGAGTPHEQFF.

The rearrangement uses TRBV13 and TRBJ1-3; maybe TRBD1 (6 bases). The germline gives CDR1 PRHDT, CDR2 FYEKMQ (reference sequence). Trimming removed 4 bases from V and 0 bases from J, with 13 bases in between. This CDR3 has 16 residues. The CDR3 nucleotides read TGTGCCAGCAGCTCTCTTGGACAGCGCTCTGGAAACACCATATATTTT. Translation: CASSSLGQRSGNTIYF.

The chain uses TRBV7-9 and TRBJ1-2; the match to TRBD1 covers 8 bases. Unmatched junction bases numbered 7, after V lost 4 bases and J lost 9 bases. CDR3 length equals 13 residues. Germline lookup yields CDR1 SEHNR and CDR2 FQNEAQ (reference sequence). CDR3 nucleotides: TGTGCCAGCAGCTCCGGTGGGGACAGGAGCTACACCTTC. Translated, it gives CASSSGGDRSYTF.

The CDR3 region has the DNA TGCAGCGTTGAAGATCTCGGGACTAGCGGGAGTGACACCTACAATGAGCAGTTCTTC. This codes for CSVEDLGTSGSDTYNEQFF. This chain links TRBV29-1 with TRBJ2-1, with TRBD2 matching over 14 bases. Germline V lookup: CDR1 SQVTM, CDR2 ANQGSEA. With V trimmed by 0 bases and J by 2 bases, 9 bases remained unmatched. CDR3 length: 19 amino acids.

The CDR3 here is CATSGQGAYNEQFF. The CDR3 nucleotides are TGTGCCACCTCGGGACAGGGCGCCTACAATGAGCAGTTCTTC. The rearrangement links TRBV10-3 to TRBJ2-1; 9 bases map to TRBD1. CDR1 is ENHRY and CDR2 is SYGVKD in the germline V gene. V was pared by 10 bases and J by 2 bases, with 6 bases of the junction left unmatched. CDR3 length: 14 amino acids.

The chain links TRBV5-6 to TRBJ2-3; TRBD2 aligns across 7 bases. V lost 1 base, J lost 2 bases, and 4 bases stayed unmatched. Germline V gene sequence: CDR1 SGHDT, CDR2 YYEEEE. The CDR3 extends over 15 amino acids. For the CDR3, the DNA is TGTGCCAGCAGCTTGCTCAGCGGGGACACAGATACGCAGTATTTT. This sequence encodes CASSLLSGDTDTQYF.

The CDR3 is CASSLVVGPRSSYEQYF. CDR3 DNA sequence: TGTGCCAGCAGCTTAGTTGTTGGGCCCAGAAGCTCCTACGAGCAGTACTTC. The gene calls are TRBV7-9 and TRBJ2-5; no firm D call. The end of the DNA is better explained by TRBJ2-7, so the J call may be wrong. The CDR3 covers 17 residues. Germline V gives CDR1 SEHNR, CDR2 FQNEAQ (reference sequence).

The chain links TRBV9 to TRBJ2-1; D might be TRBD2 (6 bases). This CDR3 is built from 19 residues. From germline, CDR1 is SGDLS and CDR2 YYNGEE. Trimming pared 3 bases from V and 2 bases from J, leaving 24 bases between. The CDR3, as DNA: TGTGCCAGCAGCGCCTCAACCGGGGGTGCTCCCGGGGCCTACAATGAGCAGTTCTTC. Translated, it gives CASSASTGGAPGAYNEQFF.

This clone came up once. The rearrangement uses TRBV11-2 and TRBJ2-2; possibly TRBD1 or TRBD2 for D (5 bases each). CDR1 is SGHAT, CDR2 FQNNGV, per germline. Deletions cut 5 bases from V and 6 bases from J, with 19 bases between. The CDR3 consists of 16 residues. The CDR3 sequence: CASSPREAATAGELFF. The CDR3 bases are TGTGCCAGCAGCCCCAGGGAAGCGGCAACGGCCGGGGAGCTGTTTTTT.

V usage is TRBV2 and J usage is TRBJ1-4; D is undetermined. Germline CDR1 and CDR2: SNHLY and FYNNEI. Trimming removed 5 bases from V and 3 bases from J, with 13 bases in between. This CDR3 has 15 residues. For the CDR3, the DNA is TGTGCCAGCAGTCGCAGTAATAGAGCTAATGAAAAACTGTTTTTT. Its translation: CASSRSNRANEKLFF.

The gene calls are TRBV6-5 and TRBJ2-2, with D hard to call. CDR1 MNHEY and CDR2 SVGAGI come from the germline V gene. The length of the CDR3 is 13 residues. Trimming took 1 base from V and 7 from J, leaving 7 bases between them. CDR3 coding DNA: TGTGCCAGCAGTTACTTTGGTGGCGGGGAGCTGTTTTTT. Amino acids: CASSYFGGGELFF.

The chain has TRBV6-5 and TRBJ2-3, with 10 bases fitting TRBD1. The CDR3 consists of 15 residues. V shed 5 bases and J 4 bases; nucleotides not matched to a gene: 6. Looked up from germline, CDR1 is MNHEY and CDR2 is SVGAGI. This CDR3 is CASSPGQGQADTQYF. The CDR3 nucleotides are TGTGCCAGCAGTCCGGGACAGGGGCAGGCAGATACGCAGTATTTT.

The gene calls are TRBV9 and TRBJ2-7; 10 bases are shared with TRBD2. The trim removed 4 bases at V and 2 bases at J, leaving 9 bases unmatched. The CDR3 is 16 amino acids. CDR1 is SGDLS and CDR2 is YYNGEE in the germline V gene. This CDR3 reads CASSSHSSGSPYEQYF. The CDR3 DNA sequence: TGTGCCAGCAGCTCCCACTCTAGCGGGAGTCCCTACGAGCAGTACTTC. Drawing the rest from reference TRBV9 and TRBJ2-7, the complete variable domain is DSGVTQTPKHLITATGQRVTLRCSPRSGDLSVYWYQQSLDQGLQFLIQYYNGEERAKGNILERFSAQQFPDLHSELNLSSLELGDSALYFCASSSHSSGSPYEQYFGPGTRLTVT.

The V call is TRBV7-6, the J call TRBJ1-2; no definite D call. Germline CDR1 SGHVS, CDR2 FNYEAQ. V lost 1 base and J 0 bases, leaving 9 bases between the germline ends. The CDR3 totals 15 residues. The CDR3 protein is CASSLVGESNYGYTF. CDR3 sequence (DNA): TGTGCCAGCAGCTTAGTCGGGGAATCTAACTATGGCTACACCTTC.

The chain recombines TRBV5-5 with TRBJ2-7; a possible D gene is TRBD1 (5 bases). CDR3 length: 14 residues. The V and J ends lost 3 bases and 3 bases respectively, with 13 bases between them. From germline, CDR1 is SGHKS and CDR2 YYEKEE (reference sequence). The CDR3 spells CASSSSDRIYEQYF. In DNA, the CDR3 is TGTGCCAGCAGCTCTTCTGACAGAATCTACGAGCAGTACTTC. Filled out from reference TRBV5-5 and TRBJ2-7, the complete variable domain reads DAGVTQSPTHLIKTRGQQVTLRCSPISGHKSVSWYQQVLGQGPQFIFQYYEKEERGRGNFPDRFSARQFPNYSSELNVNALLLGDSALYLCASSSSDRIYEQYFGPGTRLTVT.

The chain couples TRBV9 to TRBJ1-1; D is perhaps TRBD1 (6 bases). Germline CDR1 SGDLS, CDR2 YYNGEE. The CDR3 runs to 17 residues. Deletions cut 0 bases from V and 0 bases from J, with 15 bases between. The CDR3 region is CASSVEGGGPVNTEAFF. Written as DNA, the CDR3 is TGTGCCAGCAGCGTAGAGGGGGGCGGGCCCGTGAACACTGAAGCTTTCTTT.

The chain links TRBV7-9 to TRBJ2-7, with 9 bases aligning to TRBD2. The CDR3 covers 15 residues. V lost 5 bases to trimming and J lost 4 bases; unmatched junction nucleotides: 9. Per the germline V gene, CDR1 is SEHNR and CDR2 is FQNEAQ (reference sequence). The CDR3: CASSLELAGAYEQYF. DNA for the CDR3: TGTGCCAGCAGCCTCGAGTTAGCGGGAGCGTACGAGCAGTACTTC.